The entry below gives a single T cell receptor beta chain sequence along with its context. Germline assignment: CDR1 SGHRS and CDR2 YFSETQ. V lost 2 bases and J lost 4, with 16 bases in between. This CDR3 comprises 16 residues. This entry is derived from a study of OX40 agonist ivuxolimab in advanced cancers. Study-wide background: Ivuxolimab is an agonistic anti-OX40 (CD134) antibody, and patients were treated with it.

Sequencing was performed with immunoSEQ multiplex PCR; in TCRdb, only in-frame clones are kept and a portion is missing. The table lists about 80,000 clones, 65% to 85% of them singletons. V gene TRBV5-1 combines with J gene TRBJ1-3; D may be TRBD1 (6 bases). The receptor's source is an adult with an advanced solid tumor such as melanoma, head and neck, liver or kidney cancer. Specimen: CD4+ or CD8+ T cells sorted from blood, collected in a trial of the OX40 agonist ivuxolimab. Written as DNA, the CDR3 is TGCGCCAGCAGCTTCGGGGGCCGGGGGGCCGGAAACACCATATATTTT. As protein: CASSFGGRGAGNTIYF.